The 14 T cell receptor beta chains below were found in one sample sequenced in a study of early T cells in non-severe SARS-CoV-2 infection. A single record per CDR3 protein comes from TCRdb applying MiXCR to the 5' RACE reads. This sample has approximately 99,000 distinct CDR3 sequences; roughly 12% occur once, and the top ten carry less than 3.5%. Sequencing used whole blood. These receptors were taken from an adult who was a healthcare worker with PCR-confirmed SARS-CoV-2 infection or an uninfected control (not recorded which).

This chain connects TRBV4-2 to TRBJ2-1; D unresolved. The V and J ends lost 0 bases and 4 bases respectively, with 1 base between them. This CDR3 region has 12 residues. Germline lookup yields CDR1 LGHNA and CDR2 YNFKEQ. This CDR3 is CASSQEYNEQFF. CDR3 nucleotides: TGTGCCAGCAGCCAAGAGTACAATGAGCAGTTCTTC.

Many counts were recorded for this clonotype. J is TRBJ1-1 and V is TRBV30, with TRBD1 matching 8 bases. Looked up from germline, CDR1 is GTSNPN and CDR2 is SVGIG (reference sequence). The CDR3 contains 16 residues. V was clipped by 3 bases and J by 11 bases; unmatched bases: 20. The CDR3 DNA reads TGTGCCTGGAGCAAGCCGGGACAGGCTATAACACTGGGGGCTTTCTTT. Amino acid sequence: CAWSKPGQAITLGAFF.

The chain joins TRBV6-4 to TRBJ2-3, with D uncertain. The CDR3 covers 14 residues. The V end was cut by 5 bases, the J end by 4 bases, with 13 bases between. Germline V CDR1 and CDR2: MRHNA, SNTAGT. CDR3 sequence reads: CASSWTFPPDTQYF. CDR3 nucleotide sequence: TGTGCCAGCAGTTGGACCTTTCCCCCAGATACGCAGTATTTT.

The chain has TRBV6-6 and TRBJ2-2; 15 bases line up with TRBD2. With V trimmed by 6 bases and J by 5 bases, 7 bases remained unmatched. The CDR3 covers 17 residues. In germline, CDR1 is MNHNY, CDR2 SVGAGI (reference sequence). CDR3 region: CASRRTSGGAETGELFF. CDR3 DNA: TGTGCCAGCAGAAGGACTAGCGGGGGGGCGGAAACCGGGGAGCTGTTTTTT.

CDR3 coding DNA: TGTGCCAGCAGTTCGGGACCGGGCCCCACCCAAGAGACCCAGTACTTC. It yields the protein CASSSGPGPTQETQYF. The chain is built from TRBV12-3 or TRBV12-4 and TRBJ2-5; perhaps D is TRBD1 or TRBD2 (5 bases each). CDR3 length: 16 amino acids. Between the trimmed V and J ends, which lost 4 bases and 1 base, there was a span of 16 bases.

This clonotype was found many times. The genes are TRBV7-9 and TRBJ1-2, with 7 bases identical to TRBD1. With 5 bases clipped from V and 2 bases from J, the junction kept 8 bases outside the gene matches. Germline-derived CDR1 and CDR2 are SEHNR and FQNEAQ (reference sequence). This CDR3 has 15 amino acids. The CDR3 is CASSPEGQINYGYTF. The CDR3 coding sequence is TGTGCCAGCAGCCCAGAGGGACAGATCAACTATGGCTACACCTTC. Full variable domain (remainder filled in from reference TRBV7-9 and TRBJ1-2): DTGVSQNPRHKITKRGQNVTFRCDPISEHNRLYWYRQTLGQGPEFLTYFQNEAQLEKSRLLSDRFSAERPKGSFSTLEIQRTEQGDSAMYLCASSPEGQINYGYTFGSGTRLTVV.

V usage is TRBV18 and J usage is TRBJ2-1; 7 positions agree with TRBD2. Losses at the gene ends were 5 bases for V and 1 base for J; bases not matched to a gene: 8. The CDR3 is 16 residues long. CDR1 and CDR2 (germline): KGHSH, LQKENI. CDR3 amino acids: CASSTRGGSSYNEQFF. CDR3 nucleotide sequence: TGTGCCAGCTCAACCCGGGGCGGGAGTTCCTACAATGAGCAGTTCTTC.

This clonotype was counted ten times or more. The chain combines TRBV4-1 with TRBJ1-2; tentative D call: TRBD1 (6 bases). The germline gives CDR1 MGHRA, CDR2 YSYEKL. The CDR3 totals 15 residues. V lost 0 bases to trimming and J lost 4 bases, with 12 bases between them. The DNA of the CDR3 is TGCGCCAGCAGCCAAGATCCAGGGGATGGCTATGGCTACACCTTC. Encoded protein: CASSQDPGDGYGYTF.

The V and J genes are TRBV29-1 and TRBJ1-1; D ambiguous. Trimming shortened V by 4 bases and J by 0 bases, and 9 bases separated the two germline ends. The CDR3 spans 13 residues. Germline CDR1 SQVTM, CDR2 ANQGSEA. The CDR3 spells CSVGGPVNTEAFF. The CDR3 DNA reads TGCAGCGTTGGTGGACCGGTGAACACTGAAGCTTTCTTT.

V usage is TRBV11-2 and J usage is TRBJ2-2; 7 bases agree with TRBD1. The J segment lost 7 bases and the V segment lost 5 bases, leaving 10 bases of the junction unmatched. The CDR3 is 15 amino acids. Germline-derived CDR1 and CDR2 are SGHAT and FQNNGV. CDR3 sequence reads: CASSRVTGDSGELFF. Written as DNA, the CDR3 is TGTGCCAGCAGCCGGGTCACAGGGGACAGCGGGGAGCTGTTTTTT.

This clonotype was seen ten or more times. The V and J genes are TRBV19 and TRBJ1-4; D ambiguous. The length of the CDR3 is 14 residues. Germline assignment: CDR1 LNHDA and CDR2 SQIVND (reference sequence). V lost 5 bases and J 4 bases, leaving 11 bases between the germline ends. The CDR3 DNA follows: TGTGCCAGTAGTGACCAGGCTAATAATGAAAAACTGTTTTTT. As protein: CASSDQANNEKLFF.

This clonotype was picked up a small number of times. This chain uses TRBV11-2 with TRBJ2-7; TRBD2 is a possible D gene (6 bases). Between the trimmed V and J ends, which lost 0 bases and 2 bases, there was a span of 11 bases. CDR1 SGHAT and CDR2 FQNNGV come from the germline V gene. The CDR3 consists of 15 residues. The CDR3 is CASSLEVAVPYEQYF. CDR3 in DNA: TGTGCCAGCAGCTTAGAAGTAGCGGTCCCCTACGAGCAGTACTTC.

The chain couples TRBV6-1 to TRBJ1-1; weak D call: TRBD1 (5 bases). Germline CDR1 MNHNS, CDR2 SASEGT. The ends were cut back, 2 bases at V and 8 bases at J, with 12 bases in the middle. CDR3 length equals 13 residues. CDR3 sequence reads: CASSERDAAEAFF. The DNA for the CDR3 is TGTGCCAGCAGTGAACGGGACGCTGCGGAAGCTTTCTTT.

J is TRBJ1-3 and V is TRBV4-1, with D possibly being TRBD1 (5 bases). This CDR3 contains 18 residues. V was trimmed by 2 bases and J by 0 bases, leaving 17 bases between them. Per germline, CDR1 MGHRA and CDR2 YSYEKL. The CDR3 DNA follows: TGCGCCAGCAGCCAACATGCACAGACAGCTAGCTCTGGAAACACCATATATTTT. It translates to CASSQHAQTASSGNTIYF.